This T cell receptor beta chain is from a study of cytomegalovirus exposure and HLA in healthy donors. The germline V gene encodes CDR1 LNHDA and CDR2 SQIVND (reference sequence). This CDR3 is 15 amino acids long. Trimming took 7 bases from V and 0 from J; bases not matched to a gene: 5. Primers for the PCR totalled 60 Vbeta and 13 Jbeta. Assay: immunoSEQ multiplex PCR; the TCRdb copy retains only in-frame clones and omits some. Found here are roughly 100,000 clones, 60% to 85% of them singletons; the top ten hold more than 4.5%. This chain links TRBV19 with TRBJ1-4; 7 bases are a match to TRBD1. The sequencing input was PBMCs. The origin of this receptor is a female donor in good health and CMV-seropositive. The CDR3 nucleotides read TGTGCCAGTACCGGACAGGATACAACTAATGAAAAACTGTTTTTT. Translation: CASTGQDTTNEKLFF.